Listed below are T cell receptor beta chains from one sample, sequenced in a study of blood T cell repertoires in COVID-19. Measured with immunoSEQ multiplex PCR; TCRdb has only the in-frame clones, and not every one. Of 260,000 or so clones in the sample, more than 75% were seen once. What was sequenced was PBMCs or T cells enriched from blood (not recorded which). The origin of the receptors is a man aged 18 to 29 who had recovered from COVID-19. Both conserved end residues are part of each CDR3. The size entry is marked missing in some rows and otherwise reads once, few, many or a size class.

NA 14 TRBV11-1 CASSFGTAQETQYF
NA 16 TRBV7-8 CASSETSGRGQETQYF
NA 18 TRBV11-2 CASSPLAGGRRVKNIQYF
NA 15 TRBV2 CASNLLAGGQNEQFF
NA 14 TRBV13 CASSLRDYNYGYTF
NA 13 TRBV5-4 CASSLERVYEQYF
NA 13 TRBV4-1 CASSQNRDSSLHF
NA 16 TRBV25-1 CASSESLAGGLYEQYF
once 13 TRBV4-1 CASSQGLAGELFF
NA 15 TRBV19 CASSISGGVYNEQFF
NA 20 TRBV11-3 CASSFRGGVSIPSSGNTIYF
few 15 TRBV12-5 CASGRTLQEYNEQFF
NA 16 TRBV7-9 CASRPPQRGSADTQYF
NA 15 TRBV19 CATARTSGSIYEQYF
NA 14 TRBV6-4 CASSPTGVGTEAFF
NA 12 TRBV12-5 CASAFPTNEQFF
NA 15 TRBV13 CASSLGGPSPQPQHF
NA 14 TRBV6-5 CASTKFATNEKLFF
NA 14 TRBV24-1 CATSVGTSFDEQFF
NA 16 TRBV6-5 CASSYGGGGIGYEQYF
NA 11 TRBV7-9 CASSFANEQYF
NA 14 TRBV7-6 CASSLGQGPYGYTF